This T cell receptor beta chain emerged from a study of shared clonotypes between healthy human individuals. V was shortened by 5 bases and J by 9 bases, with 17 bases between the two germline ends. The germline V gene has CDR1 SEHNR and CDR2 FQNEAQ (reference sequence). The CDR3 is made up of 14 amino acids. Authors' analysis steps: Filtering differed for immunoSEQ, which gave only junction sequences without quality scores. This table comes from immunoSEQ multiplex PCR, and its TCRdb copy is limited to in-frame clones, with some not included. The DNA was the basis for D and trimming; V, J and clone size are from that table. The repertoire has roughly 650,000 clones, around 97% of them found once; the top ten carry about 0.06%.

The chain employs TRBV7-9 and TRBJ2-1; no definite D call. This TCR was sampled from a woman in her 30s in good health. Sequencing used naive CD4+ T cells sorted from blood. Subset: CD45RA+ positively selected. The CDR3 nucleotides are TGTGCCAGCAGCGGCGCACTATCAACCGGTGAGCAGTTCTTC. This gives the protein CASSGALSTGEQFF.